Following are 16 T cell receptor beta chains from one sample sequenced in a study of T cell clonality in common variable immunodeficiency. Sequencing used immunoSEQ multiplex PCR; TCRdb keeps in-frame clones, though not all of them. The sample yields roughly 34,000 clones, without any singletons. Their target antigens are unknown. General study points: In common variable immunodeficiency, TCR beta chains reportedly carried fewer deletions and N-nucleotide insertions.

The sample consisted of peripheral blood mononuclear cells. Source of these receptors: a human donor with common variable immunodeficiency.

In its sample, this clone was seen many times. The CDR3 end falls 3 residues outside the read, so it is completed with the germline J gene. The chain employs TRBV18 and TRBJ1-5, with 7 nucleotides matching TRBD1. Germline CDR1 is KGHSH and CDR2 is LQKENI. V lost 3 bases to trimming and J lost 1 base; unmatched junction nucleotides: 9. This CDR3 is built from 17 residues. The sequenced CDR3 bases are TGTGCCAGCTCACCCAACACAGGGGTCATAAGCAATCAGCCC. Encoded protein: CASSPNTGVISNQP. The CDR3, in full, reads CASSPNTGVISNQPQHF.

Concerning this clone itself: The read is 3 residues too short to cover the CDR3 end, so that end is filled in from the germline J gene. The chain uses TRBV18 and TRBJ2-2; D unclear. The CDR3 runs 13 residues. From germline, CDR1 is KGHSH and CDR2 LQKENI. Trimming removed 2 bases from V and 6 bases from J, with 7 bases in between. The part of the CDR3 DNA that was read is TGTGCCAGCTCACCAAGTGTAGCCGGGGAG. Residues: CASSPSVAGE. The CDR3 in full is CASSPSVAGELFF.

This clone showed up just a few times. CDR3 bases read: TGTGCCAGCAGCCCCTCAGGGGGACAGGGGCGGAATACG. Amino acids: CASSPSGGQGRNT. The full CDR3 sequence reads CASSPSGGQGRNTQYF. V and J are TRBV7-3 and TRBJ2-3; TRBD1 matches 10 bases. Read sequence stops 3 residues before the CDR3 end, and the germline J gene provides the missing end. CDR1 is SGHTA, CDR2 FQGTGA, per germline. After removal of 5 bases from V and 7 bases from J, the junction contained 12 bases not matched to a gene. The CDR3 extends over 16 amino acids.

This clone appeared many times. The read finishes 3 residues shy of the CDR3 end, and the germline J gene is used to complete it. The genes are TRBV12-3 or TRBV12-4 and TRBJ2-3; 7 bases agree with TRBD2. This CDR3 has 14 amino acids. The J segment lost 1 base and the V segment lost 4 bases, leaving 2 bases of the junction unmatched. The sequenced CDR3 bases are TGTGCCAGCAGTTCTCGGGGGGGCACAGATACG. It encodes CASSSRGGTDT. The whole CDR3 sequence reads CASSSRGGTDTQYF.

Details on this clone: The CDR3 end falls 3 residues outside the read, so it is completed with the germline J gene. The chain has TRBV7-8 and TRBJ2-7, with 11 bases matching TRBD2. Germline V gives CDR1 SGHVS, CDR2 FQNEAQ. The trim removed 6 bases at V and 5 bases at J, leaving 6 bases unmatched. The CDR3 is made up of 14 amino acids. This CDR3 reads CASRPIAGGNEQYF. The CDR3 bases that were read are TGTGCCAGCAGGCCTATAGCGGGAGGGAACGAG.

This clone has a count of ten or more. The read comes to an end 3 residues before the CDR3 does, leaving the germline J gene to fill in the end. The chain links TRBV30 to TRBJ2-1; TRBD2 is a possible D gene (6 bases). The CDR3 totals 14 residues. V was pared by 0 bases and J by 7 bases, with 13 bases between. Germline V gene sequence: CDR1 GTSNPN, CDR2 SVGIG (reference sequence). The sequenced CDR3 bases are TGTGCCTGGAGTGTATCTCTAGCGAGGAATGAG. Translating it yields CAWSVSLARNE. The CDR3 in full is CAWSVSLARNEQFF.

This clone was counted between two and nine times. A much larger clone lies a single base off, so this may be a read error. The read ends 3 residues before the CDR3 terminus; that terminus is restored from the germline J gene. The sample contains more than one DNA sequence encoding this CDR3. The gene calls are TRBV7-3 and TRBJ1-3; TRBD1 aligns across 7 bases. CDR1 and CDR2 (germline): SGHTA, FQGTGA. The ends lost 5 bases at V and 4 bases at J; junction bases unmatched: 17. The CDR3 is made up of 18 amino acids. The covered CDR3 bases are TGTGCCAGCAGCCCTCTCGGGACAGCGATCTACTCGGGAAACACC. This encodes CASSPLGTAIYSGNT. The entire CDR3 sequence reads CASSPLGTAIYSGNTIYF.

This clone qualifies as medium-sized. The CDR3 is cut off 3 residues early in the read; its end comes from the germline J gene. The chain links TRBV3-1 (or the pseudogene TRBV3-2) to TRBJ1-2; 7 positions agree with TRBD1. The V gene's germline CDR1 is LGHDT and CDR2 YNNKEL (reference sequence). The CDR3 loop spans 14 amino acids. The junction had 8 bases not matched to a gene; V was cut back by 3 bases and J by 7 bases. CDR3 DNA (partial): TGTGCCAGCAGCCATAGTACAGGGGTGGGTGGC. Its translation is CASSHSTGVGG. The whole CDR3 region reads CASSHSTGVGGYTF.

There are many counts of this clone. The read finishes 3 residues shy of the CDR3 end, and the germline J gene is used to complete it. J is TRBJ2-7 and V is TRBV20-1, with 8 positions matching TRBD1. Germline CDR1 and CDR2: DFQATT and SNEGSKA (reference sequence). There are 14 residues in the CDR3. Trimming removed 6 bases from V and 1 base from J; junction bases left unmatched: 8. The sequenced part of the CDR3 DNA is TGCAGTGCCCGCCAAGGGACAGGTTCCTACGAG. It codes for CSARQGTGSYE. The entire CDR3 is CSARQGTGSYEQYF.

In the case of this clone: Coverage ceases 3 residues before the CDR3 finishes, and the germline J gene fills in the end. The chain joins TRBV19 to TRBJ1-2, with D unclear. Germline-derived CDR1 and CDR2 are LNHDA and SQIVND (reference sequence). V gave up 5 bases and J gave up 4 bases, with 5 bases separating them. CDR3 length: 11 amino acids. CDR3 bases read: TGTGCCAGTAGTGCGCTCTATGGC. Protein: CASSALYG. The complete CDR3 sequence is CASSALYGYTF.

At least ten counts were recorded for this clone. The read halts 3 residues ahead of the CDR3 end, with the missing end drawn from the germline J gene. The chain links TRBV6-2 or TRBV6-3 to TRBJ2-5; D remains unclear. Germline loops: CDR1 MNHEY, CDR2 SVGEGT. The CDR3 runs to 13 residues. Between the trimmed V and J ends, which lost 6 bases and 3 bases, there was a span of 11 bases. The CDR3 spells CASSPRFEETQYF. The covered CDR3 bases are TGTGCCAGCAGCCCACGGTTTGAAGAGACC.

In this sample, this clone turned up many times. The read halts 3 residues ahead of the CDR3 end, with the missing end drawn from the germline J gene. The chain uses TRBV5-6 and TRBJ1-1; 8 bases line up with TRBD1. CDR3 length: 12 amino acids. Germline loops: CDR1 SGHDT, CDR2 YYEEEE. CDR3 amino acids: CASSDDRGQAFF. CDR3 bases read: TGTGCCAGCAGCGACGACAGGGGACAA.

In regard to this clone: The read terminates 3 residues ahead of where the CDR3 ends, so the germline J gene completes it. V and J are TRBV7-9 and TRBJ2-3, with D unresolved. The CDR3 extends over 14 amino acids. Germline V gene lookup returns CDR1 SEHNR and CDR2 FQNEAQ (reference sequence). The CDR3: CASSQAPPDRSQYF. The part of the CDR3 DNA that was read is TGTGCCAGCAGCCAGGCCCCCCCGGATCGGTCG.

This clone has just a few counts. Sequencing ends 3 residues short of the CDR3 end; the germline J gene provides the rest. The chain carries TRBV2 and TRBJ2-1; D gene unclear. The CDR3 is 13 residues long. CDR1 and CDR2 (germline): SNHLY, FYNNEI. The V and J ends lost 8 bases and 8 bases respectively, with 16 bases between them. The chain's CDR3 is CASALMVGDEQFF. The CDR3 bases that were read are TGTGCCAGCGCGCTCATGGTGGGCGATGAG.

This clone was observed many times. The DNA ends 3 residues before the CDR3 does, and the rest of the CDR3 is filled in from the germline J gene. The rearrangement uses TRBV13 and TRBJ2-1, with D unclear. Trimming cost V 8 bases and J 0 bases, with 5 bases left between them. CDR3 size: 12 residues. Per germline, CDR1 PRHDT and CDR2 FYEKMQ (reference sequence). CDR3 sequence reads: CASGSSYNEQFF. The part of the CDR3 DNA that was read is TGTGCCAGCGGTAGCTCCTACAATGAG.

This clone has more than one count but fewer than ten. The CDR3 DNA, read in part, is TGTGCCAGCTCAGACAGGGCCCCTGGAAACACC. Encoded protein: CASSDRAPGNT. The whole CDR3 is CASSDRAPGNTIYF. The chain combines TRBV18 with TRBJ1-3; 7 bases agree with TRBD1. The CDR3 end is not reached by the read, which stops 3 residues before it; the germline J gene fills it in. The CDR3 extends over 14 amino acids. Losses at the gene ends were 5 bases for V and 2 bases for J; bases not matched to a gene: 3. Germline values: CDR1 KGHSH, CDR2 LQKENI.